The source of this T cell receptor beta chain is a study of T cell changes during pregnancy in multiple sclerosis. The CDR3 extends over 15 amino acids. Trimming took 5 bases from V and 1 from J, leaving 14 bases between them. The germline V gene has CDR1 SEHNR and CDR2 FQNEAQ (reference sequence). Measured with immunoSEQ multiplex PCR; TCRdb has only the in-frame clones, and not every one. The table has 100,000 to 110,000 clones, 92% seen once. This receptor was obtained from a female donor with multiple sclerosis, enrolled in a pregnancy study. The specimen comprised peripheral blood, sampled after pregnancy. The V gene is TRBV7-9, the J gene TRBJ1-1, with a tentative D call TRBD1 (5 bases). The CDR3 here is CASSAKGAANTEAFF. CDR3 bases: TGTGCCAGCAGCGCGAAAGGGGCGGCGAACACTGAAGCTTTCTTT.